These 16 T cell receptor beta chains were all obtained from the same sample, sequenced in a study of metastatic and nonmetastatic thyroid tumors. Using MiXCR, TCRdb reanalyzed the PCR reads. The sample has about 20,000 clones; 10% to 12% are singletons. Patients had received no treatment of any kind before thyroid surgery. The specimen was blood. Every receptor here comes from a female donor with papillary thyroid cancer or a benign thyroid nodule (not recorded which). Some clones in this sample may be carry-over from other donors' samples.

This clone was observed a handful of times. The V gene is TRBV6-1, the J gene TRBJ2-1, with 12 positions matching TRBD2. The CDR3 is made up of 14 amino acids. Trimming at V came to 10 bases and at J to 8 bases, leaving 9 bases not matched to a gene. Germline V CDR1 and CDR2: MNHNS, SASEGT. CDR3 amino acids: CAIILAGGPYEQFF. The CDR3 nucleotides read TGTGCCATCATTCTAGCGGGAGGGCCGTATGAGCAGTTCTTC.

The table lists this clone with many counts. CDR3 amino acids: CSARDGQLAGGEQYF. DNA for the CDR3: TGCAGTGCTAGAGATGGACAACTAGCGGGAGGCGAGCAGTACTTC. The rearrangement links TRBV20-1 to TRBJ2-7; 12 positions match TRBD2. V lost 0 bases and J lost 6; bases outside the gene matches: 6. Germline V gene sequence: CDR1 DFQATT, CDR2 SNEGSKA (reference sequence). CDR3 length equals 15 residues.

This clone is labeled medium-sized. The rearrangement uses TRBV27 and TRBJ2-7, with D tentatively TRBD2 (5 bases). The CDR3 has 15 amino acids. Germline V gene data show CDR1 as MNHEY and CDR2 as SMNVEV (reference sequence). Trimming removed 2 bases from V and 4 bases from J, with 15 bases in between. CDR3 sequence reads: CASSLDPSGKYEQYF. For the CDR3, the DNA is TGTGCCAGCAGTTTAGACCCCTCCGGGAAATACGAGCAGTACTTC.

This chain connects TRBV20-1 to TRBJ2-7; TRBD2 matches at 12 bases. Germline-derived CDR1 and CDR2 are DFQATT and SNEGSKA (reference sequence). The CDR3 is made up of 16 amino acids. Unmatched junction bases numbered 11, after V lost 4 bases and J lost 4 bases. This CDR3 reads CSAMGLAGGPGYEQYF. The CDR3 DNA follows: TGCAGTGCTATGGGGCTAGCGGGAGGGCCTGGTTACGAGCAGTACTTC.

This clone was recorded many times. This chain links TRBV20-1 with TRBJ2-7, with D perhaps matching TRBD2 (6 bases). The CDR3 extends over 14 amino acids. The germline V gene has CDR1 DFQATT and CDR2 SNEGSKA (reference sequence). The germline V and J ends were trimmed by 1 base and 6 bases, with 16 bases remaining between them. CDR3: CSARGLRESGEQYF. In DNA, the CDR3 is TGCAGTGCTAGAGGGCTGCGGGAAAGTGGCGAGCAGTACTTC.

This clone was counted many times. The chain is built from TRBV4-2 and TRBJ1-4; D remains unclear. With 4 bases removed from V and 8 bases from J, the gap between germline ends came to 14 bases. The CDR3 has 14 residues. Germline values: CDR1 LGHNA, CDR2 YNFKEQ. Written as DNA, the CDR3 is TGTGCCAGCAGCCTGACCCCGGACGGAGAAAAACTGTTTTTT. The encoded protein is CASSLTPDGEKLFF.

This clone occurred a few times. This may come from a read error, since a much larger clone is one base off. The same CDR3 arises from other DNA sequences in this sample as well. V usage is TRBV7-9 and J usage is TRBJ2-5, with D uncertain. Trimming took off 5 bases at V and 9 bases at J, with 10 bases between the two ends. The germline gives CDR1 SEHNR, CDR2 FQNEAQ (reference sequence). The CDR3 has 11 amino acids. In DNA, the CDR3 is TGTGCCAGCAGCCCTGGGGTAGCCCAGTACTTC. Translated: CASSPGVAQYF.

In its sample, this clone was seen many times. The DNA of the CDR3 is TGTGCCAGCAGCCTAGACAGGGGGCTCATTGGAACTGGGGAGCTGTTTTTT. Amino acid sequence: CASSLDRGLIGTGELFF. V usage is TRBV6-2 or TRBV6-3 and J usage is TRBJ2-2, with 10 positions matching TRBD1. After removal of 6 bases from V and 8 bases from J, the junction contained 15 bases not matched to a gene. Germline assignment: CDR1 MNHEY and CDR2 SVGEGT. This CDR3 is 17 amino acids long.

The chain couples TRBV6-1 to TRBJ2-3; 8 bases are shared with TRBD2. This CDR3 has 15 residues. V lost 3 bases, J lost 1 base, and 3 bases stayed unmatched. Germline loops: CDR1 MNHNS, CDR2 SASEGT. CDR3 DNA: TGTGCCAGCAGTGATTTAGCGGGGTGCACAGATACGCAGTATTTT. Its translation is CASSDLAGCTDTQYF.

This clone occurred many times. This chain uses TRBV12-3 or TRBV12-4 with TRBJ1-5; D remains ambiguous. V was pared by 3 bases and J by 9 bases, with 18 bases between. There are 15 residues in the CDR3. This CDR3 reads CASSFRNNGIGPQHF. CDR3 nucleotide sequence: TGTGCCAGCAGTTTTCGGAATAATGGTATTGGGCCCCAGCATTTT.

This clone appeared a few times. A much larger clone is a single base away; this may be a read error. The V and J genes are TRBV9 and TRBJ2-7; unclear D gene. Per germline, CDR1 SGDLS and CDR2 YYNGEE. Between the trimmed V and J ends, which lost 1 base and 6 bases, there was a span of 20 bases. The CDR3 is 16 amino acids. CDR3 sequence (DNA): TGTGCCAGCAGCGTATCCCTGACATGCCCCACGGGCGAGCAGTACTTC. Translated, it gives CASSVSLTCPTGEQYF.

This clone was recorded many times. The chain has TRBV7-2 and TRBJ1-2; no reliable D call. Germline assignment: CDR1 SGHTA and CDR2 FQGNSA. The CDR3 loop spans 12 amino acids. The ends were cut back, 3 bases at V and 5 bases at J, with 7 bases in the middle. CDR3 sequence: CASSFEGYGYTF. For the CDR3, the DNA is TGTGCCAGCAGCTTTGAAGGGTATGGCTACACCTTC.

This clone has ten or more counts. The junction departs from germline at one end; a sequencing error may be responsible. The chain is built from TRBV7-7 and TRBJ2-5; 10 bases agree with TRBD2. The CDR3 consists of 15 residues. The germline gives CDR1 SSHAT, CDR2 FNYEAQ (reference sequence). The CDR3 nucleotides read TGTGCTAGCAGTACGCTAGCGGGAGACCAAGAGACCCAGTACTTC. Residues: CASSTLAGDQETQYF.

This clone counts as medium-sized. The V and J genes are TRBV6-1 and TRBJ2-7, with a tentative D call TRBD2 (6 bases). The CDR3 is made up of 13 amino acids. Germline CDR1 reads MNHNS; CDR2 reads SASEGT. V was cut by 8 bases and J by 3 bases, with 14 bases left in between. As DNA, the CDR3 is TGTGCCAGCCGACCGGGACTCAACTACGAGCAGTACTTC. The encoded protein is CASRPGLNYEQYF.

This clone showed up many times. The CDR3 loop is CASKGTSGAGGELFF. Here the CDR3 DNA reads TGTGCCAGTAAAGGGACTAGCGGGGCGGGCGGGGAGCTGTTTTTT. This chain links TRBV19 with TRBJ2-2; 13 nucleotides agree with TRBD2. Germline values: CDR1 LNHDA, CDR2 SQIVND (reference sequence). The CDR3 length is 15 residues. Trimming cost V 7 bases and J 7 bases; bases outside gene matches: 6.

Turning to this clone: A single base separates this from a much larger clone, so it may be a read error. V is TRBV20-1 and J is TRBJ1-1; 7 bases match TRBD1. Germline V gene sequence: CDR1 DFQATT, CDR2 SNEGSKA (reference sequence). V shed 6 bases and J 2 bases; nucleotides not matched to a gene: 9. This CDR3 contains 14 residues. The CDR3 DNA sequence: TGCAGTGCCCTGGGACAGTGGCGAAACACTGAAGCTTTCTTT. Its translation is CSALGQWRNTEAFF.